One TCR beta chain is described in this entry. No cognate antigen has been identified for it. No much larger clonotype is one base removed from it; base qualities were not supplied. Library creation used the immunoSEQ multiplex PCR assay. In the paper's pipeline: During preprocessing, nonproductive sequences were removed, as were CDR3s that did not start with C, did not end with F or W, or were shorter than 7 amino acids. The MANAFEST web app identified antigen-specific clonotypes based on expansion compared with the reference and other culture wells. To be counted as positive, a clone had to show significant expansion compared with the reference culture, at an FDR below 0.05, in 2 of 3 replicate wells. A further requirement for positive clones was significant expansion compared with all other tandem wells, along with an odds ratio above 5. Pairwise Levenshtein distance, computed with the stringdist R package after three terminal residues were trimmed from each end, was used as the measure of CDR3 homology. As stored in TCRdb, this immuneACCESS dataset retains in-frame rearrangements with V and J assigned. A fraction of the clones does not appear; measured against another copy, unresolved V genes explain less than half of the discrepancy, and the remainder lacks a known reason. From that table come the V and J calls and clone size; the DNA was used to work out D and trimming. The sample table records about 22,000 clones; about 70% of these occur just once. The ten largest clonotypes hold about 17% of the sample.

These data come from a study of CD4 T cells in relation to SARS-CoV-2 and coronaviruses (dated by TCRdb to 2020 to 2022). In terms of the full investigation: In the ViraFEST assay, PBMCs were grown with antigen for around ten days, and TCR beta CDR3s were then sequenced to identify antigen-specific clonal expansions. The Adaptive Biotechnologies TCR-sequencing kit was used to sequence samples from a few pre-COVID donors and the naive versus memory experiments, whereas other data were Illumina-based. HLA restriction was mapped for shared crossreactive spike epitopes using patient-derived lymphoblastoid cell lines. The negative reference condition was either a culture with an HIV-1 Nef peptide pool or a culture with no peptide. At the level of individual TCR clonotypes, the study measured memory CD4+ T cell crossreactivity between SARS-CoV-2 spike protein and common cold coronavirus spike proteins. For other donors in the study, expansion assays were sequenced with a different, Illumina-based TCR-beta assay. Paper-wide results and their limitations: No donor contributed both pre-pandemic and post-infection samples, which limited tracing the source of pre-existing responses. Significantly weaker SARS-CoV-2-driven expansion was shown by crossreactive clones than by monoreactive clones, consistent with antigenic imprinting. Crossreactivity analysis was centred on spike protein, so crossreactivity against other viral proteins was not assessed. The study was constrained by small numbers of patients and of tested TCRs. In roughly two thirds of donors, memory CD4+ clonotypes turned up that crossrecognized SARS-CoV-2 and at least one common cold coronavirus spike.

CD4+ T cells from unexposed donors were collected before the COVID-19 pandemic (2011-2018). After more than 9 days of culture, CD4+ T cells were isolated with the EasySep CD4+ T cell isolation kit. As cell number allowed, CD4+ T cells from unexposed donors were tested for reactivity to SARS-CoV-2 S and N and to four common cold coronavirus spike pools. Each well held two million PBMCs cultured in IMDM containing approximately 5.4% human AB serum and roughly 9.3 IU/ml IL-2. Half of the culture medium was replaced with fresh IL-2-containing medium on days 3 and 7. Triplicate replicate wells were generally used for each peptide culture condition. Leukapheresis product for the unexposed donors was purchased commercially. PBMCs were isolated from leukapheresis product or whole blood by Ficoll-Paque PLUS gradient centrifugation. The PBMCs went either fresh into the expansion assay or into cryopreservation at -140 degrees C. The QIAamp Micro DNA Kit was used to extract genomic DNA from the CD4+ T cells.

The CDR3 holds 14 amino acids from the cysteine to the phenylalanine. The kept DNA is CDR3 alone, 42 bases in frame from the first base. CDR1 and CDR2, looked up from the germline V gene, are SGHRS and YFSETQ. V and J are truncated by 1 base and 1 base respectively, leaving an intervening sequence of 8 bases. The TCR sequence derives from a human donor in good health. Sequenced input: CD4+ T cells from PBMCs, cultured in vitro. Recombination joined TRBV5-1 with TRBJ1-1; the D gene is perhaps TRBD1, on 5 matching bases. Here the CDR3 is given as CASSLPDRNTEAFF. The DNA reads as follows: TGCGCCAGCAGCTTGCCCGACAGGAACACTGAAGCTTTCTTT.